Only a few counts were recorded for the clone carrying this TCR beta chain. Its antigen is still unknown. The data were obtained in a study of shared clonotypes between healthy human individuals. Overall study findings and caveats: When compared with the clonotypes that were shared by all four sorted-subset donors, the non-shared clonotypes turned out to have lower generation probabilities.

Deep-level running was used for the assay. The protocol was immunoSEQ multiplex PCR, while the TCRdb copy is restricted to in-frame clones and leaves out a portion. The sample consists of about a million clones, 60% to 85% of them appearing once. The clonotype was recovered from a man between 18 and 35 years old in good health. The sample consisted of memory CD4+ T cells sorted from blood. As for subset: CD45RA-negative fraction.

The CDR3 sequence: CASSQSVDTQYF. The DNA of the CDR3 is TGCGCCAGCAGCCAGAGCGTGGATACGCAGTATTTT. The chain couples TRBV5-1 to TRBJ2-3; no clear D gene. CDR1 is SGHRS, CDR2 YFSETQ, per germline. Between the trimmed V and J ends, which lost 4 bases and 6 bases, there was a span of 9 bases. The CDR3 consists of 12 residues.